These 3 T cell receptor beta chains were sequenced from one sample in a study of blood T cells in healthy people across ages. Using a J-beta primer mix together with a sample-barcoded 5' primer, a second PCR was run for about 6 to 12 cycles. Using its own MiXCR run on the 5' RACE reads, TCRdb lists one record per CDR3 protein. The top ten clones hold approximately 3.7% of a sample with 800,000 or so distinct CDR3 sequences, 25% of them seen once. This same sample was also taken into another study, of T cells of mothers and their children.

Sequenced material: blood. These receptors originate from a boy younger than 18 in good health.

The CDR3 DNA is TGTGCCATCAGAGATACGAGCTCTGGAAACACCATATATTTT. Its protein product is CAIRDTSSGNTIYF. This chain links TRBV10-3 with TRBJ1-3; D call uncertain. The CDR3 loop spans 14 amino acids. The germline V gene has CDR1 ENHRY and CDR2 SYGVKD. V was trimmed by 6 bases and J by 0 bases, leaving 9 bases between them.

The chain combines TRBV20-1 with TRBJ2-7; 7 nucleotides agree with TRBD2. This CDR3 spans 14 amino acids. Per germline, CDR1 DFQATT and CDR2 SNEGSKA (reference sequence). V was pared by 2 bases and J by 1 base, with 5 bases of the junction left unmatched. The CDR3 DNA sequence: TGCAGTGCTAGACTAGCGGTTCAATCCTACGAGCAGTACTTC. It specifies CSARLAVQSYEQYF.

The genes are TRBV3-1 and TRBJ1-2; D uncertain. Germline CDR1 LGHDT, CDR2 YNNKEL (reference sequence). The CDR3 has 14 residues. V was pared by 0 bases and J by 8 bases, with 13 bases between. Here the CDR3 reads CASSQDDRVGGYTF. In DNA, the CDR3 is TGTGCCAGCAGCCAAGATGATAGGGTGGGCGGCTACACCTTC.